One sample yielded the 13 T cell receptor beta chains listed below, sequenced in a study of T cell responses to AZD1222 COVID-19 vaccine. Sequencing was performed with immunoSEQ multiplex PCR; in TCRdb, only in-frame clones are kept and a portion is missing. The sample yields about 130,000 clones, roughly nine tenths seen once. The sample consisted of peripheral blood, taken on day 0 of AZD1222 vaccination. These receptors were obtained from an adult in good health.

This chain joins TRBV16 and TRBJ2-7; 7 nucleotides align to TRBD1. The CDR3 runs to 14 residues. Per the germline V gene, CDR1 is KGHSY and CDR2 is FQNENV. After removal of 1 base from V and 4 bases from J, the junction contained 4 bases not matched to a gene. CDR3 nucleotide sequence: TGTGCCAGCAGCCAATTAGGGACAGCGTACGAGCAGTACTTC. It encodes CASSQLGTAYEQYF.

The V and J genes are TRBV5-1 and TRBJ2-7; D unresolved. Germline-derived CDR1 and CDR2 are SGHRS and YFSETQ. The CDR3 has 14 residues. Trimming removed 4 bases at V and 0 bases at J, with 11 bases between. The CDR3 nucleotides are TGCGCCAGCAGCCCAATTCCTAGCTCCTACGAGCAGTACTTC. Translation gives CASSPIPSSYEQYF.

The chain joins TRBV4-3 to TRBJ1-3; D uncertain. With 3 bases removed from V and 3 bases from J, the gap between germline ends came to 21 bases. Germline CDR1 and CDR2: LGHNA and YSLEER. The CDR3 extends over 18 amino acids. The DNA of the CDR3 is TGCGCCAGCAGCCAGCAGCTCACCTCACCGTTTCTTGGAAACACCATATATTTT. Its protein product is CASSQQLTSPFLGNTIYF.

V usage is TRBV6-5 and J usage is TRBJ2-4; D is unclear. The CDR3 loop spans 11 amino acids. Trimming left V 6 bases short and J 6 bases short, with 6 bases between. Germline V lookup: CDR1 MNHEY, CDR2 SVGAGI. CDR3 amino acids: CASRGLNIQYF. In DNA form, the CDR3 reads TGTGCCAGCAGGGGGTTAAACATTCAGTACTTC.

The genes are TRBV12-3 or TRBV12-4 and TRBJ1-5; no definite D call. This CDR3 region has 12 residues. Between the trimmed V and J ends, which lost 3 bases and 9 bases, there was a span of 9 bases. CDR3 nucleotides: TGTGCCAGCAGTTTTGTAGTGTCGCCCCAGCATTTT. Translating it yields CASSFVVSPQHF.

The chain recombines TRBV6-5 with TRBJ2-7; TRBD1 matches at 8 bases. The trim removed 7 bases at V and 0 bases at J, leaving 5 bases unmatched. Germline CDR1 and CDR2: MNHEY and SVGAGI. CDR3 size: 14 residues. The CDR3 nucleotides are TGTGCCAGCAAAGACAGGGGACGCTCCTACGAGCAGTACTTC. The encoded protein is CASKDRGRSYEQYF.

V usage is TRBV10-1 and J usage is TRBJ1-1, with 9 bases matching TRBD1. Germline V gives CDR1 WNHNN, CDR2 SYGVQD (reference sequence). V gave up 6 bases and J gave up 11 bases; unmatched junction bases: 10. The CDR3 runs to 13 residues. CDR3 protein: CASRQGAVLLAFF. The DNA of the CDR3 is TGCGCCAGCAGACAGGGGGCGGTTCTCTTGGCTTTCTTT.

The CDR3 sequence is CASSRGGNEQFF. The CDR3 bases are TGTGCCAGCAGCCGAGGCGGGAATGAGCAGTTCTTC. The rearrangement links TRBV7-9 to TRBJ2-1; the D gene is possibly TRBD2 (5 bases). CDR1 is SEHNR and CDR2 is FQNEAQ in the germline V gene (reference sequence). V shed 5 bases and J shed 7 bases, with 9 bases lying between them. This CDR3 is built from 12 residues.

The CDR3 coding sequence is TGCGCCAGCAGCTCCGGGACTAGTCATTACAATGAGCAGTTCTTC. Protein: CASSSGTSHYNEQFF. This chain connects TRBV5-1 to TRBJ2-1, with TRBD2 matching 8 bases. This CDR3 has 15 residues. V shed 3 bases, J shed 4 bases, and the junction held 6 bases outside the gene matches. The germline V gene encodes CDR1 SGHRS and CDR2 YFSETQ.

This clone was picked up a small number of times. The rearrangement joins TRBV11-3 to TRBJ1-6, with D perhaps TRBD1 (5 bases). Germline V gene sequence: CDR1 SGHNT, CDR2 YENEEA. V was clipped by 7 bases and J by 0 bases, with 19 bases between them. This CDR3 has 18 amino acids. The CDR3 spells CASTGTPRVSSYNSPLHF. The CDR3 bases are TGTGCCAGCACCGGAACCCCCAGGGTGAGCTCCTATAATTCACCCCTCCACTTT.

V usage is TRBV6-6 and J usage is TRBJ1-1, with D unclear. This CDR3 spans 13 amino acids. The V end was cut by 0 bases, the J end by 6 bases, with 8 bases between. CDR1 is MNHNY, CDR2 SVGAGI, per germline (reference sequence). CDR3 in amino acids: CASSYSPASEAFF. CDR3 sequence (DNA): TGTGCCAGCAGTTACTCTCCAGCCTCTGAAGCTTTCTTT.

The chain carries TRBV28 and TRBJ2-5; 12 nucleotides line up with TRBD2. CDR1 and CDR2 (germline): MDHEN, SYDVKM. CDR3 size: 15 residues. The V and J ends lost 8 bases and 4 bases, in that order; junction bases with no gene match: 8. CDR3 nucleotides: TGTGCCAGCGGGGTTCTAGCGGGAGGGCGAGAGACCCAGTACTTC. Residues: CASGVLAGGRETQYF. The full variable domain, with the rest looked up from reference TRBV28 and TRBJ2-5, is DVKVTQSSRYLVKRTGEKVFLECVQDMDHENMFWYRQDPGLGLRLIYFSYDVKMKEKGDIPEGYSVSREKKERFSLILESASTNQTSMYLCASGVLAGGRETQYFGPGTRLLVL.

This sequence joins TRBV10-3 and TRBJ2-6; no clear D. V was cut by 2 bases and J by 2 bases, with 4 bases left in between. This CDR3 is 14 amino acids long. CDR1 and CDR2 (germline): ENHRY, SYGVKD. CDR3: CAISEMPGANVLTF. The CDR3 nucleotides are TGTGCCATCAGTGAGATGCCTGGGGCCAACGTCCTGACTTTC.